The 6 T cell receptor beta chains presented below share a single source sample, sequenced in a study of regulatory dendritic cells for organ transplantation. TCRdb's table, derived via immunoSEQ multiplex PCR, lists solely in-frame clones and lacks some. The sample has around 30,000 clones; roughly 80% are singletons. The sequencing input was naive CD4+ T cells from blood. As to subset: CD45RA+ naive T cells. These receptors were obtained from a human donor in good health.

The chain's CDR3 is CASSLSGRVRGNTIYF. In DNA, the CDR3 is TGTGCCAGCAGTTTATCGGGCAGGGTCCGTGGAAACACCATATATTTT. The chain recombines TRBV27 with TRBJ1-3; possibly TRBD1 for D (5 bases). Between the trimmed V and J ends, which lost 0 bases and 3 bases, there was a span of 12 bases. Germline V gene lookup returns CDR1 MNHEY and CDR2 SMNVEV (reference sequence). The CDR3 consists of 16 residues.

The CDR3 DNA sequence: TGTGCCAGCAGCCGCGACAGGGCGTCTGGAAACACCATATATTTT. It is translated as CASSRDRASGNTIYF. The chain recombines TRBV7-8 with TRBJ1-3, with 7 positions matching TRBD1. The CDR3 extends over 15 amino acids. V lost 5 bases, J lost 1 base, and 5 bases stayed unmatched. CDR1 is SGHVS and CDR2 is FQNEAQ in the germline V gene.

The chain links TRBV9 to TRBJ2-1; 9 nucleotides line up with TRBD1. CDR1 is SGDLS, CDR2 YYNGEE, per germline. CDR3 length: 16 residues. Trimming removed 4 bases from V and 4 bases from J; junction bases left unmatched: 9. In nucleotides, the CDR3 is TGTGCCAGCAGCCCCAGGGACAGGGTGGGATACAATGAGCAGTTCTTC. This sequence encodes CASSPRDRVGYNEQFF.

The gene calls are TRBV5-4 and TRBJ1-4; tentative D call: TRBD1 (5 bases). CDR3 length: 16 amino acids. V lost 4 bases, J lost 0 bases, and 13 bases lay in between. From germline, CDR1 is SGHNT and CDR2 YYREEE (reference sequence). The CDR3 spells CASSARTTSTNEKLFF. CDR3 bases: TGTGCCAGCAGCGCAAGGACAACCTCAACTAATGAAAAACTGTTTTTT.

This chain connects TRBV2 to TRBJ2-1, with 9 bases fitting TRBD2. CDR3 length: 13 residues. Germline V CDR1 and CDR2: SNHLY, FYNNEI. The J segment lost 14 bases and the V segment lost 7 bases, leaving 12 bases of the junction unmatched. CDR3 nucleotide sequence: TGTGCCAGCAAATTGGATAGCGGGGGCGACAAGTTCTTC. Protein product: CASKLDSGGDKFF.

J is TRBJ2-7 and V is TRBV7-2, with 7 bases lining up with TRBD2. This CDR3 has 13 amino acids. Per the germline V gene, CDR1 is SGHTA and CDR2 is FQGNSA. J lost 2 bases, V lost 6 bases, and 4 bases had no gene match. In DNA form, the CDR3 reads TGTGCCAGCAGAAATAGCGGGCCCTACGAGCAGTACTTC. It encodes CASRNSGPYEQYF.